Below are 19 T cell receptor beta chains sequenced from a single sample in a study of esophageal squamous cell carcinoma under preoperative chemotherapy. Time point described: before preoperative PTX-NDP chemotherapy. MiXCR, applied by TCRdb to the PCR reads, yields one record per CDR3 protein. The sample has roughly 30,000 distinct CDR3 sequences; roughly 50% are singletons. The specimen was obtained from a patient given preoperative chemotherapy. These receptors were taken from a human donor with esophageal squamous cell carcinoma. The donor label of this sample is uncertain.

This clonotype has at least ten counts. The gene calls are TRBV7-2 and TRBJ2-7; possible D gene TRBD1, 6 bases. The CDR3 consists of 14 residues. Germline loops: CDR1 SGHTA, CDR2 FQGNSA. Trimming took 3 bases from V and 0 from J, leaving 9 bases between them. The CDR3 DNA is TGTGCCAGCAGCTTCAGGACAGCCTCCTACGAGCAGTACTTC. Translating gives CASSFRTASYEQYF.

About this clonotype: The junction departs from the called germline gene at one end, perhaps through a read error. The CDR3 DNA reads as TGTGCGGGCAGCGGGGGCCGTGACACAGATACCCAGTACTTT. Encoded protein: CAGSGGRDTDTQYF. V usage is TRBV7-3 and J usage is TRBJ2-3; the match to TRBD2 covers 8 bases. The CDR3 has 14 amino acids. Germline values: CDR1 SGHTA, CDR2 FQGTGA.

Only a few counts were recorded for this clonotype. V gene TRBV19 combines with J gene TRBJ2-1; perhaps D is TRBD1 or TRBD2 (5 bases each). CDR1 and CDR2 (germline): LNHDA, SQIVND (reference sequence). This CDR3 has 14 amino acids. The V end lost 5 bases, the J end lost 7 bases, and 15 bases lay between the germline ends. The CDR3: CASSPGPWTNEQFF. CDR3 in DNA: TGTGCCAGTAGTCCGGGACCGTGGACAAATGAGCAGTTCTTC.

Points on this clonotype: A single base separates this from a much larger clone, so it may be a read error. The rearrangement links TRBV5-8 to TRBJ2-3; D could derive from TRBD1 or TRBD2 (5 bases each). V lost 4 bases and J 7 bases, leaving 22 bases between the germline ends. The germline CDR1 and CDR2 sequences are SGHTS and YDEGEE. The CDR3 covers 16 residues. The CDR3 DNA sequence: TGTGCCAGCAGCCCGGGACGTACTTGGCAGGCCTATACGCAGTATTTT. The encoded protein is CASSPGRTWQAYTQYF.

There are many counts of this clonotype. A much larger clone differs from this one at a single base, so this may be a read error. The rearrangement joins TRBV6-1 to TRBJ2-5; D not resolved. V was trimmed by 0 bases and J by 11 bases, leaving 28 bases between them. The CDR3 extends over 18 amino acids. Germline V lookup: CDR1 MNHNS, CDR2 SASEGT. The CDR3 nucleotides read TGTGCCAGCAGTGAAGCGATATCCGGGTCCAGACTTTACAATGAGCAGTACTTC. Its protein is CASSEAISGSRLYNEQYF.

This clonotype has a handful of counts. This chain uses TRBV5-1 with TRBJ2-3, with D perhaps matching TRBD2 (6 bases). V gave up 6 bases and J gave up 0 bases, with 8 bases separating them. There are 13 residues in the CDR3. Germline V lookup: CDR1 SGHRS, CDR2 YFSETQ. The CDR3 coding sequence is TGCGCCAGCAACGCGGGAAGCACAGATACGCAGTATTTT. Translated: CASNAGSTDTQYF.

The chain couples TRBV7-8 to TRBJ2-2; the D gene is possibly TRBD2 (5 bases). Near its end, the DNA agrees better with TRBJ2-3, so the J call may be wrong. CDR1 is SGHVS and CDR2 is FQNEAQ in the germline V gene. This CDR3 spans 15 amino acids. Written as DNA, the CDR3 is TGTGCCAGCAGCTCCCAGGCTCCCAGGACCGGGGAGCAGTATTTT. It is translated as CASSSQAPRTGEQYF.

The CDR3 reads CASSHGQANTGEQYF. In DNA, the CDR3 is TGTGCCAGCAGCCACGGGCAGGCGAACACAGGTGAGCAGTATTTT. J is TRBJ2-2 and V is TRBV6-1, with D perhaps TRBD1 (5 bases). The tail of the sequence fits TRBJ2-3 better, so the J call may be wrong. The CDR3 sequence is 15 residues long. CDR1 and CDR2 (germline): MNHNS, SASEGT.

The chain links TRBV7-2 to TRBJ1-1; D is ambiguous. This CDR3 is built from 17 residues. Trimming stripped 2 bases from V and 0 bases from J, with 16 bases between. Germline loops: CDR1 SGHTA, CDR2 FQGNSA. The CDR3 region is CASSLLPPGSMNTEAFF. DNA of the CDR3: TGTGCCAGCAGCTTATTACCTCCGGGCAGTATGAACACTGAAGCTTTCTTT. Full variable domain (rest looked up from reference TRBV7-2 and TRBJ1-1): GAGVSQSPSNKVTEKGKDVELRCDPISGHTALYWYRQSLGQGLEFLIYFQGNSAPDKSGLPSDRFSAERTGGSVSTLTIQRTQQEDSAVYLCASSLLPPGSMNTEAFFGQGTRLTVV.

This clonotype was observed a few times. The V and J genes are TRBV4-1 and TRBJ2-7; the match to TRBD1 covers 9 bases. CDR1 MGHRA and CDR2 YSYEKL come from the germline V gene. The length of the CDR3 is 16 residues. With V trimmed by 1 base and J by 3 bases, 7 bases remained unmatched. The CDR3 here is CASSQVPGQGLYEQYF. Written as DNA, the CDR3 is TGCGCCAGCAGCCAAGTCCCGGGACAGGGCCTCTACGAGCAGTACTTC.

The J gene is TRBJ2-3, the V gene TRBV27; 9 nucleotides match TRBD1. The end of the DNA is better explained by TRBJ2-1, so the J call may be wrong. CDR1 is MNHEY and CDR2 is SMNVEV in the germline V gene (reference sequence). This CDR3 has 13 amino acids. CDR3 sequence: CASKGTGLGEQFF. CDR3 in DNA: TGTGCCAGCAAAGGGACAGGGCTTGGGGAGCAGTTCTTC.

V gene TRBV12-3 or TRBV12-4 combines with J gene TRBJ2-5; D gene ambiguous. Between the trimmed V and J ends, which lost 7 bases and 2 bases, there was a span of 17 bases. The CDR3 length is 15 residues. The CDR3 nucleotides are TGTGCCAGCACCTCGAGGAGTGGTTTGCAAGAGACCCAGTACTTC. Amino acid sequence: CASTSRSGLQETQYF.

The chain joins TRBV12-3 or TRBV12-4 to TRBJ2-6; tentatively, D is TRBD1 (5 bases). The CDR3 has 15 residues. The V and J ends lost 4 bases and 18 bases respectively, with 25 bases between them. As DNA, the CDR3 is TGTGCCAGCAGTTGGCGGCTCTCTGGGGCCTACGTGCAGACTTTC. This sequence encodes CASSWRLSGAYVQTF.

This clonotype occurred a few times. The chain combines TRBV24-1 with TRBJ2-1; TRBD1 matches at 9 bases. Trimming removed 3 bases from V and 6 bases from J; junction bases left unmatched: 11. This CDR3 region has 17 residues. The germline V gene encodes CDR1 KGHDR and CDR2 SFDVKD. The CDR3 spells CATSDAPGTGRVNEQFF. CDR3 nucleotide sequence: TGTGCCACCAGTGATGCACCGGGGACAGGGCGTGTCAATGAGCAGTTCTTC.

In this sample, this clonotype turned up once. A read error may be the cause here, since a much bigger clone is one base away. The chain couples TRBV19 to TRBJ1-4, with D hard to call. The CDR3 spans 13 residues. Trimming pared 3 bases from V and 16 bases from J, leaving 18 bases between. Germline loops: CDR1 LNHDA, CDR2 SQIVND (reference sequence). The CDR3 coding sequence is TGTGCCAGTAGTATGTCGGTGGTAGATACGCAGTTTTTT. Encoded protein: CASSMSVVDTQFF.

This clonotype was seen many times. The chain has TRBV5-4 and TRBJ2-3; D uncertain. CDR3 length: 11 residues. In germline, CDR1 is SGHNT, CDR2 YYREEE (reference sequence). Trimming removed 2 bases from V and 6 bases from J, with 4 bases in between. The CDR3 reads CASSFGDTQYF. The CDR3 nucleotides read TGTGCCAGCAGCTTCGGTGATACGCAGTATTTT.

J is TRBJ2-1 and V is TRBV11-3; tentative D call: TRBD2 (6 bases). Germline V gene lookup returns CDR1 SGHNT and CDR2 YENEEA. V dropped 0 bases and J dropped 6 bases, with 21 bases sitting between them. CDR3 length equals 18 residues. CDR3 protein: CASSLDPPEDYRRNEQFF. CDR3 in DNA: TGTGCCAGCAGCTTAGACCCCCCAGAGGACTATAGGCGCAATGAGCAGTTCTTC.

Turning to this clonotype: The DNA is omitted, as the CDR3 cannot be located on it reliably, and the CDR3 follows TCRdb's listing. V gene TRBV27 combines with J gene TRBJ2-4; the table's TRBD1 call for D was not verified on the DNA. Germline V gene lookup returns CDR1 MNHEY and CDR2 SMNVEV (reference sequence). The CDR3 extends over 17 residues, inclusive of both ends. The CDR3 protein is CASSLYWGRGANNIQYF.

This clonotype was observed at least ten times. This chain joins TRBV10-3 and TRBJ2-3; weak D call: TRBD2 (5 bases). The V gene lost 2 bases and the J gene lost 0 bases, with 9 bases spanning the gap. The CDR3 consists of 15 residues. CDR1 is ENHRY, CDR2 SYGVKD, per germline. The CDR3 bases are TGTGCCATCAGTGAGCCAGCGGAAAGCACAGATACGCAGTATTTT. Translation: CAISEPAESTDTQYF.